These T cell receptor beta chains were read from a single sample in a study of cytomegalovirus exposure and HLA in healthy donors. Assay: immunoSEQ multiplex PCR; the TCRdb copy retains only in-frame clones and omits some. The top ten hold less than 2% of the sample, which has a few hundred thousand clones, around 90% seen once. Sequenced: PBMCs. These receptors all come from a girl aged 2 to 9 in good health and CMV-seronegative. CDR3s include the opening cysteine and the closing phenylalanine or tryptophan. D genes are given only for firm matches. Size values are once, few and many counts, or a class for expanded clones, and some rows have none.

clone_size: NA; j_call: TRBJ1-2; v_call: TRBV2; d_call: NA; cdr3_aa: CASSENIYGYTF; cdr3_nt: TGTGCCAGCAGTGAAAACATCTATGGCTACACCTTC
clone_size: once; j_call: TRBJ2-5; v_call: TRBV7-9; d_call: NA; cdr3_aa: CASSYRQAQETQYF; cdr3_nt: TGTGCCAGCAGCTATAGACAGGCTCAAGAGACCCAGTACTTC
clone_size: NA; j_call: TRBJ2-3; v_call: TRBV7-6; d_call: TRBD2; cdr3_aa: CASSLGLAGGTDTQYF; cdr3_nt: TGTGCCAGCAGCTTAGGACTAGCGGGCGGCACAGATACGCAGTATTTT
clone_size: NA; j_call: TRBJ2-7; v_call: TRBV2; d_call: TRBD2; cdr3_aa: CAISKTSGSYEQYF; cdr3_nt: TGTGCCATATCAAAGACTAGCGGCTCCTACGAGCAGTACTTC
clone_size: NA; j_call: TRBJ1-3; v_call: TRBV25-1; d_call: NA; cdr3_aa: CASSELAGSGNTIYF; cdr3_nt: TGTGCCAGCAGTGAATTGGCGGGCTCTGGAAACACCATATATTTT
clone_size: NA; j_call: TRBJ2-3; v_call: TRBV5-6; d_call: NA; cdr3_aa: CASSLGRSEYTQYF; cdr3_nt: TGTGCCAGCAGCTTGGGCCGGAGTGAGTATACGCAGTATTTT
clone_size: once; j_call: TRBJ1-1; v_call: TRBV9; d_call: NA; cdr3_aa: CASSVAPGTLNTEAFF; cdr3_nt: TGTGCCAGCAGCGTAGCTCCCGGGACATTGAACACTGAAGCTTTCTTT
clone_size: NA; j_call: TRBJ2-7; v_call: TRBV5-1; d_call: NA; cdr3_aa: CASSSPSTPTEQYF; cdr3_nt: TGCGCCAGCAGCTCCCCCTCCACTCCTACGGAGCAGTACTTC
clone_size: NA; j_call: TRBJ2-1; v_call: TRBV11-3; d_call: NA; cdr3_aa: CASSLSAPAGRNEQFF; cdr3_nt: TGTGCCAGCAGCTTATCTGCCCCGGCTGGGCGCAATGAGCAGTTCTTC
clone_size: NA; j_call: TRBJ1-2; v_call: TRBV7-9; d_call: NA; cdr3_aa: CASSLAAVYGYTF; cdr3_nt: TGTGCCAGCAGCTTAGCGGCGGTCTATGGCTACACCTTC
clone_size: NA; j_call: TRBJ1-2; v_call: TRBV2; d_call: TRBD1; cdr3_aa: CASSEEGTANYGYTF; cdr3_nt: TGTGCCAGCAGTGAAGAGGGGACAGCTAACTATGGCTACACCTTC
clone_size: NA; j_call: TRBJ1-2; v_call: TRBV7-9; d_call: NA; cdr3_aa: CASSPGQGWYGYTF; cdr3_nt: TGTGCCAGCAGCCCTGGGCAGGGGTGGTATGGCTACACCTTC
clone_size: NA; j_call: TRBJ1-4; v_call: TRBV2; d_call: TRBD1; cdr3_aa: CASSGAGQGGEKLFF; cdr3_nt: TGTGCCAGCAGTGGAGCGGGACAGGGGGGAGAAAAACTGTTTTTT
clone_size: NA; j_call: TRBJ1-3; v_call: TRBV29-1; d_call: NA; cdr3_aa: CSVVSASGLSGNTIYF; cdr3_nt: TGCAGCGTTGTTTCCGCAAGTGGGCTCTCTGGAAACACCATATATTTT
clone_size: NA; j_call: TRBJ2-1; v_call: TRBV19; d_call: TRBD2; cdr3_aa: CASSIGPSGSYNEQFF; cdr3_nt: TGTGCCAGTAGTATAGGTCCTAGCGGCTCCTACAATGAGCAGTTCTTC
clone_size: NA; j_call: TRBJ1-1; v_call: TRBV9; d_call: TRBD1; cdr3_aa: CASTGQGEAFF; cdr3_nt: TGTGCCAGCACCGGACAGGGTGAAGCTTTCTTT